Each of the 16 T cell receptor beta chains below was sequenced from the same sample in a study of CD8 T cells in Susac syndrome. Random hexamers were used to reverse transcribe about 0.45 to 1 ug of RNA. One entry per CDR3 protein, called by TCRdb with MiXCR from the immunoSEQ multiplex PCR reads. In the table there are 230,000 or so distinct CDR3 sequences, 95% of which are singletons. The source material was CD4+ T cells from PBMCs. The source of these receptors is a human donor with multiple sclerosis.

V is TRBV6-1 and J is TRBJ2-3, with D possibly matching TRBD1 (5 bases). The CDR3 is 16 amino acids. Trimming removed 6 bases at V and 0 bases at J, with 16 bases between. In germline, CDR1 is MNHNS, CDR2 SASEGT. Here the CDR3 reads CASSLTVVFSTDTQYF. CDR3 coding DNA: TGTGCCAGCAGCCTGACAGTTGTGTTTAGCACAGATACGCAGTATTTT.

This sequence joins TRBV7-6 and TRBJ2-5; 10 bases line up with TRBD1. Germline V lookup: CDR1 SGHVS, CDR2 FNYEAQ. The CDR3 sequence is 16 residues long. V dropped 5 bases and J dropped 1; count of bases not matched to a gene: 7. The CDR3 loop reads CASSHRQGALQETQYF. The DNA for the CDR3 is TGTGCCAGCAGCCACCGACAGGGGGCGCTCCAAGAGACCCAGTACTTC.

The genes are TRBV2 and TRBJ2-7; D gene unclear. Trimming stripped 4 bases from V and 5 bases from J, with 15 bases between. From germline, CDR1 is SNHLY and CDR2 FYNNEI. The CDR3 spans 14 residues. In DNA, the CDR3 is TGTGCCAGCAGTGGGGCTCCGTTTGGGGACGAGCAGTACTTC. Encoded protein: CASSGAPFGDEQYF.

The CDR3 sequence is CSAERTAGNNLNTDTQYF. CDR3 nucleotide sequence: TGCAGTGCGGAGAGAACGGCGGGAAACAATTTAAACACAGATACGCAGTATTTT. The chain has TRBV20-1 and TRBJ2-3, with a tentative D call TRBD2 (6 bases). V was trimmed by 6 bases and J by 2 bases, leaving 27 bases between them. Germline lookup yields CDR1 DFQATT and CDR2 SNEGSKA (reference sequence). CDR3 length: 18 residues.

The gene calls are TRBV18 and TRBJ2-7, with D perhaps TRBD1 or TRBD2 (5 bases each). CDR1 and CDR2 from the germline V gene are KGHSH and LQKENI. Between the trimmed V and J ends, which lost 2 bases and 2 bases, there was a span of 13 bases. This CDR3 comprises 15 residues. The chain's CDR3 is CASSPGAGKAYEQYF. The CDR3 DNA reads as TGTGCCAGCTCACCAGGGGCGGGCAAGGCCTACGAGCAGTACTTC.

This clonotype appeared a single time. The chain joins TRBV21-1 to TRBJ1-2; the DNA was not compared with TRBD1, the D call given in the table. TRBV21-1 is tagged as a pseudogene. The CDR3 is made up of 15 amino acids. CDR3 bases: TGTGCCAGCAGCAAATCAGGGAGACAGGGGAAGGGCTACACCTTC. The encoded protein is CASSKSGRQGKGYTF.

This clonotype was recorded once. The genes are TRBV12-3 or TRBV12-4 and TRBJ2-4; 9 bases are shared with TRBD1. The V segment lost 6 bases and the J segment 4 bases; nucleotides outside the gene matches: 4. There are 14 residues in the CDR3. In nucleotides, the CDR3 is TGTGCCAGCAGAAGGACAGGGGCTAAAAACATTCAGTACTTC. Amino acids: CASRRTGAKNIQYF.

V gene TRBV6-1 combines with J gene TRBJ2-1, with TRBD2 identical over 9 bases. Per germline, CDR1 MNHNS and CDR2 SASEGT. CDR3 length: 16 amino acids. V gave up 0 bases and J gave up 9 bases; unmatched junction bases: 9. The CDR3 DNA reads TGTGCCAGCAGTGAAGCGCTTCTAGCGGGATTCACTGAGCAGTTCTTC. Its translation: CASSEALLAGFTEQFF.

V gene TRBV30 combines with J gene TRBJ2-3; D assignment may be TRBD1 or TRBD2 (6 bases each). V was shortened by 4 bases and J by 3 bases, with 11 bases between the two germline ends. CDR1 and CDR2 from the germline V gene are GTSNPN and SVGIG (reference sequence). The CDR3 is 13 residues long. CDR3 sequence (DNA): TGTGCCTGGACCACAGGGACTACAGATACGCAGTATTTT. Translating gives CAWTTGTTDTQYF.

This rearrangement joins TRBV3-1 to TRBJ2-3; TRBD1 aligns across 10 bases. Germline V gene sequence: CDR1 LGHDT, CDR2 YNNKEL (reference sequence). The CDR3 extends over 15 amino acids. J gave up 1 base and V 8 bases, and 6 bases lay outside the gene matches. This chain's CDR3 is CASRDRGHGTDTQYF. CDR3 coding DNA: TGTGCCAGCCGAGACAGGGGGCATGGCACAGATACGCAGTATTTT.

The chain uses TRBV20-1 and TRBJ1-5; D may be TRBD1 (6 bases). The CDR3 runs to 13 residues. CDR1 and CDR2 from the germline V gene are DFQATT and SNEGSKA (reference sequence). The V end lost 3 bases, the J end lost 6 bases, and 12 bases lay between the germline ends. The CDR3 region is CSASLGGGQPQHF. CDR3 DNA: TGCAGTGCTAGTCTCGGGGGCGGTCAGCCCCAGCATTTT.

V is TRBV12-3 or TRBV12-4 and J is TRBJ2-5; 12 bases map to TRBD2. This CDR3 spans 15 amino acids. J gave up 5 bases and V 6 bases, and 7 bases lay outside the gene matches. The chain's CDR3 is CASSTALAGGETQYF. As DNA, the CDR3 is TGTGCCAGCAGCACGGCACTAGCGGGGGGTGAGACCCAGTACTTC.

The chain joins TRBV4-1 to TRBJ2-1; D unresolved. With 0 bases removed from V and 0 bases from J, the gap between germline ends came to 18 bases. This CDR3 is 19 amino acids long. Per germline, CDR1 MGHRA and CDR2 YSYEKL. The CDR3 DNA sequence: TGCGCCAGCAGCCAAGATTTGTTCGGCCCGACGAGCTCCTACAATGAGCAGTTCTTC. As protein: CASSQDLFGPTSSYNEQFF.

This rearrangement joins TRBV25-1 to TRBJ2-5; 11 positions match TRBD2. Trimming cost V 8 bases and J 7 bases; bases outside gene matches: 6. Germline CDR1 and CDR2: MGHDK and SYGVNS. The CDR3 totals 13 residues. The CDR3 here is CASRTLAGGTQYF. The CDR3 DNA sequence: TGTGCCAGCCGCACTCTAGCGGGAGGGACCCAGTACTTC. Using reference TRBV25-1 and TRBJ2-5 for the parts outside the CDR3, the full variable domain is EADIYQTPRYLVIGTGKKITLECSQTMGHDKMYWYQQDPGMELHLIHYSYGVNSTEKGDLSSESTVSRIRTEHFPLTLESARPSHTSQYLCASRTLAGGTQYFGPGTRLLVL.

V and J are TRBV12-3 or TRBV12-4 and TRBJ2-1; TRBD1 agrees at 8 bases. CDR3 length equals 16 residues. Unmatched junction bases numbered 11, after V lost 3 bases and J lost 7 bases. As DNA, the CDR3 is TGTGCCAGCAGTTTTGGCAGGGGGCTTTCGGGTAATGAGCAGTTCTTC. It translates to CASSFGRGLSGNEQFF.

V and J are TRBV6-2 or TRBV6-3 and TRBJ1-5; D gene unclear. Trimming stripped 6 bases from V and 3 bases from J, with 9 bases between. Germline CDR1 is MNHEY and CDR2 is SVGEGT. The CDR3 covers 13 residues. CDR3 coding DNA: TGTGCCAGCAGGGACGGGTACAATCAGCCCCAGCATTTT. Encoded protein: CASRDGYNQPQHF.